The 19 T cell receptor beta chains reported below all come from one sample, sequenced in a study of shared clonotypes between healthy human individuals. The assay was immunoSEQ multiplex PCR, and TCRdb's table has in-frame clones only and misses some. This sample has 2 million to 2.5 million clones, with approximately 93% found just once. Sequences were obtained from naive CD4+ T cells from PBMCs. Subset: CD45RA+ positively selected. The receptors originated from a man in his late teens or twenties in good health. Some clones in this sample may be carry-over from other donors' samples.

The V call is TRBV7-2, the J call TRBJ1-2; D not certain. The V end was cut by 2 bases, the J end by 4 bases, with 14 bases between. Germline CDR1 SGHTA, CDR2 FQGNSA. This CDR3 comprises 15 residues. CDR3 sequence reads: CASSLSRTAVYGYTF. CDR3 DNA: TGTGCCAGCAGCTTATCCAGGACTGCTGTCTATGGCTACACCTTC.

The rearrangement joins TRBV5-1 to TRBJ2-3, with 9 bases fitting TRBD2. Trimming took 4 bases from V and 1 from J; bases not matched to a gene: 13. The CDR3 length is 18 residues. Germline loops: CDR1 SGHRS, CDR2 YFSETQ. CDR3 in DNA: TGCGCCAGCAGCGTGATTATCAGGGGCGGGAGGGGCACAGATACGCAGTATTTT. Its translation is CASSVIIRGGRGTDTQYF.

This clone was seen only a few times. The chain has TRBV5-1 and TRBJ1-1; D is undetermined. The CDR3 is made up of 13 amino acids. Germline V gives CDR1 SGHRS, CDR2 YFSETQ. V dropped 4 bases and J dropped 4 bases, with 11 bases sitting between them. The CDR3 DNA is TGCGCCAGCAGCGCCGCAGAGGGCACTGAAGCTTTCTTT. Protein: CASSAAEGTEAFF. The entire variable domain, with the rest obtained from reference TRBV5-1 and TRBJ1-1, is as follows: KAGVTQTPRYLIKTRGQQVTLSCSPISGHRSVSWYQQTPGQGLQFLFEYFSETQRNKGNFPGRFSGRQFSNSRSEMNVSTLELGDSALYLCASSAAEGTEAFFGQGTRLTVV.

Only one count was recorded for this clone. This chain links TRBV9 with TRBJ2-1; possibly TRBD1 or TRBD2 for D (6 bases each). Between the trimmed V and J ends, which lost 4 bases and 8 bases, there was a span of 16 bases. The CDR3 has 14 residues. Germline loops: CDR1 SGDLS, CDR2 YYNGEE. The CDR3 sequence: CASSLGTGAYEQFF. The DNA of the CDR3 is TGTGCCAGCAGCCTCGGGACGGGGGCCTATGAGCAGTTCTTC.

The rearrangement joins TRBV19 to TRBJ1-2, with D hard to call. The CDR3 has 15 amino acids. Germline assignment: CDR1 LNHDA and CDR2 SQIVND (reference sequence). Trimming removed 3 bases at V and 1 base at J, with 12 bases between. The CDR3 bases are TGTGCCAGTAGTATGCCCTCCAATGGTAACTATGGCTACACCTTC. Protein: CASSMPSNGNYGYTF.

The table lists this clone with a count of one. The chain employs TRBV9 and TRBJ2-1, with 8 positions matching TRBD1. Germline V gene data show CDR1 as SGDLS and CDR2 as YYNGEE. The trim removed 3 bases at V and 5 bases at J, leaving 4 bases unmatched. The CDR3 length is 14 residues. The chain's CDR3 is CASSAWTGNNEQFF. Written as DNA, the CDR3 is TGTGCCAGCAGCGCCTGGACAGGGAACAATGAGCAGTTCTTC.

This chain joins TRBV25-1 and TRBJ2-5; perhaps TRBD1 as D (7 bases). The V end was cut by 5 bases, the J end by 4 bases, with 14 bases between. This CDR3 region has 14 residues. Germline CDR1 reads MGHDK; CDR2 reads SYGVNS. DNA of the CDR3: TGTGCCAGCAGTTGGCCAGGGGGGAGAGAGACCCAGTACTTC. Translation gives CASSWPGGRETQYF.

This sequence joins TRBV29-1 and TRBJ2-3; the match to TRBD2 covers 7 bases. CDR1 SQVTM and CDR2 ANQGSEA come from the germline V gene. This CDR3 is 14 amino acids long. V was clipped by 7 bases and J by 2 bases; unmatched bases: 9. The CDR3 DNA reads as TGCAGCGCCACTAGCGAGGTCAACACAGATACGCAGTATTTT. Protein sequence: CSATSEVNTDTQYF.

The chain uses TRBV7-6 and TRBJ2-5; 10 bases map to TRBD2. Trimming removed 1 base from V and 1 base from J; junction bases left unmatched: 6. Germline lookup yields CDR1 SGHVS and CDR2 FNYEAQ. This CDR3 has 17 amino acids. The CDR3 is CASSLDWTSGVQETQYF. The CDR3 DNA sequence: TGTGCCAGCAGCTTAGATTGGACTAGCGGAGTCCAAGAGACCCAGTACTTC.

Here the CDR3 reads CASSSGTSGTLTDTQYF. CDR3 coding DNA: TGCGCCAGCAGCTCGGGGACTAGCGGAACCCTCACAGATACGCAGTATTTT. The V gene is TRBV5-1, the J gene TRBJ2-3; 11 bases are shared with TRBD2. Trimming removed 3 bases from V and 2 bases from J; junction bases left unmatched: 8. The CDR3 has 17 amino acids. Looked up from germline, CDR1 is SGHRS and CDR2 is YFSETQ.

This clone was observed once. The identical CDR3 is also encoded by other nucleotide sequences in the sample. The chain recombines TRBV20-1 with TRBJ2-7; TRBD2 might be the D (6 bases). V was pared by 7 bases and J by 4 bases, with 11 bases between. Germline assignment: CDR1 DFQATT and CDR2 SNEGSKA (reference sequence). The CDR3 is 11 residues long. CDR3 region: CSVSGIYEQYF. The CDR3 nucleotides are TGCAGTGTTAGCGGAATTTACGAGCAGTACTTC.

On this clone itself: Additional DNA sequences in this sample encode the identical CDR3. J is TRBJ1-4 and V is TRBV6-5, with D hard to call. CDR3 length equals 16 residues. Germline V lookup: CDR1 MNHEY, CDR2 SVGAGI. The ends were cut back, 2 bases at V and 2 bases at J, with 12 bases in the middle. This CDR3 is CASSYSGSATNEKLFF. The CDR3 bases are TGTGCCAGCAGTTACAGCGGATCTGCGACTAATGAAAAACTGTTTTTT.

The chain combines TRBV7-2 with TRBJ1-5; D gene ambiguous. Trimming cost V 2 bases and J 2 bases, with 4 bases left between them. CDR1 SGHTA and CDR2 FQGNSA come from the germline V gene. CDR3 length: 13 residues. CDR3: CASSLHRNQPQHF. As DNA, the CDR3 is TGTGCCAGCAGCTTACACCGCAATCAGCCCCAGCATTTT.

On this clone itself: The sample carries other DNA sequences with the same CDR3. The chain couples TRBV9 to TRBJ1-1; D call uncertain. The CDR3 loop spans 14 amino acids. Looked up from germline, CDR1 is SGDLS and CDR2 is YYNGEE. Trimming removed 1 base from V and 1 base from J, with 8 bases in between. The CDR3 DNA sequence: TGTGCCAGCAGCGTATTGGGAGAGAACACTGAAGCTTTCTTT. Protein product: CASSVLGENTEAFF.

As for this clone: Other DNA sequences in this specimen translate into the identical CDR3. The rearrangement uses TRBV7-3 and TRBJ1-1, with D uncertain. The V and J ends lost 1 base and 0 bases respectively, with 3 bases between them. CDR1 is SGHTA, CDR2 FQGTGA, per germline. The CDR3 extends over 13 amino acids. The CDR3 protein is CASSLILNTEAFF. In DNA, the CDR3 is TGTGCCAGCAGCTTAATCCTGAACACTGAAGCTTTCTTT.

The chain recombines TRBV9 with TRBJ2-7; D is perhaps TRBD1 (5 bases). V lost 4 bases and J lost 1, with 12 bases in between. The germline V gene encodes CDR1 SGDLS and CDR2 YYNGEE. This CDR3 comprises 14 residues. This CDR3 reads CASSPRTSSYEQYF. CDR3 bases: TGTGCCAGCAGCCCGAGGACATCTTCCTACGAGCAGTACTTC.

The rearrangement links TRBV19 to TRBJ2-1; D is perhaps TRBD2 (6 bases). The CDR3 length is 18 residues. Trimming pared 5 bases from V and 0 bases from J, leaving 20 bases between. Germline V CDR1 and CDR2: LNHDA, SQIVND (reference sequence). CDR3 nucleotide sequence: TGTGCCAGTAGTTCCCGGGTCGCGGCGGGGTCCTCCTACAATGAGCAGTTCTTC. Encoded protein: CASSSRVAAGSSYNEQFF.

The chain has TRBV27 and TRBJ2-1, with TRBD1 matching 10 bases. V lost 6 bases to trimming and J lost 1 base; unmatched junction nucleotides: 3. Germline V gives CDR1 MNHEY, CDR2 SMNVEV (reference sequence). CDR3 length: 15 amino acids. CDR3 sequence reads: CASRDRGASYNEQFF. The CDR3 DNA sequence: TGTGCCAGCAGGGACAGGGGGGCTTCCTACAATGAGCAGTTCTTC.

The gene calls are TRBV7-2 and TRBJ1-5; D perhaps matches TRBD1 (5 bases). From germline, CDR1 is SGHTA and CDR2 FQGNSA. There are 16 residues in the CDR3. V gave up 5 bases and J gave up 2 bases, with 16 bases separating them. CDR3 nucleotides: TGTGCCAGCAGCCCCGGACATCTTAGGGGCAATCAGCCCCAGCATTTT. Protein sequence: CASSPGHLRGNQPQHF.